A selection of T cell receptor beta chains follows, all from one sample in a study of T-cell memory formation after mild COVID-19. TCRdb passed the 5' RACE reads through MiXCR, listing each CDR3 protein once. The data hold about 300,000 distinct CDR3 sequences, with roughly 21% observed a single time. The sequenced sample was PBMCs or a T cell subset sorted from them (not recorded which). These receptor sequences come from a man between 18 and 29 years old who had mild COVID-19 (a few samples of this study predate the infection). Cell type and time point are not known. The CDR3 runs from the conserved cysteine through the conserved F or W. The D gene is left open where the match is weak. Not every row has a clone size; where given, it reads once, few, many or a size class.

D	V	J	size	CDR3
TRBD1	TRBV27	TRBJ2-7	few	CASSLSRTGGSYEQYF
TRBD1	TRBV5-6	TRBJ1-1	NA	CASSLLTGQMNTEAFF
NA	TRBV28	TRBJ1-5	once	CASSLRGKINQPQHF
NA	TRBV3-1	TRBJ2-4	many	CASSLGTLAKNIQYF
TRBD1	TRBV7-6	TRBJ1-1	NA	CASRKTGDTEAFF
NA	TRBV29-1	TRBJ2-5	many	CSVVETVETQYF
NA	TRBV29-1	TRBJ2-1	few	CSVDKGVYEQFF
NA	TRBV5-1	TRBJ1-1	NA	CASSLERLLSSEAFF
NA	TRBV6-2/TRBV6-3	TRBJ2-3	NA	CASSELGETDTQYF
NA	TRBV5-1	TRBJ1-1	few	CASSLLTPDMNTEAFF
TRBD1	TRBV5-1	TRBJ2-3	NA	CASSLATGIKRDTQYF
TRBD2	TRBV5-1	TRBJ2-1	NA	CASSLVPAGAYNEQFF
NA	TRBV4-1	TRBJ1-2	few	CASSHSRGYTF
TRBD1	TRBV5-1	TRBJ2-1	few	CASSLLGQGVGNEQFF
TRBD1	TRBV6-5	TRBJ1-3	NA	CASSSSLNRGVRNTIYF
NA	TRBV4-3	TRBJ2-2	few	CASSQDRFIVRTGELFF
TRBD2	TRBV12-3/TRBV12-4	TRBJ2-1	NA	CASSQTSGARSYNEQFF
NA	TRBV7-2	TRBJ1-1	few	CASSLGRGATEAFF
TRBD2	TRBV12-3/TRBV12-4	TRBJ2-1	few	CASSSPGGVWNEQFF
NA	TRBV7-2	TRBJ1-2	few	CASRSTEAYGYTF
NA	TRBV6-2/TRBV6-3	TRBJ2-3	NA	CASSPRTSSTDTQYF
NA	TRBV11-2	TRBJ1-2	few	CASSSDFRYTF
NA	TRBV4-1	TRBJ1-1	NA	CASSHKEGPPEAFF
TRBD1	TRBV25-1	TRBJ1-4	few	CASRDRGLGEKLFF
NA	TRBV29-1	TRBJ2-3	few	CSVDVTTDTQYF
TRBD1	TRBV3-1	TRBJ1-5	NA	CASSRDRAGNQPQHF
NA	TRBV10-3	TRBJ1-3	NA	CAHQAGSGNTIYF
NA	TRBV9	TRBJ1-2	NA	CASSVATEPNYGYTF
NA	TRBV7-3	TRBJ2-2	few	CASSPPGSRSGELFF
NA	TRBV12-3/TRBV12-4	TRBJ2-1	many	CASSLEGTGIFF
NA	TRBV15	TRBJ1-6	NA	CATSRDTWRANSPLHF
NA	TRBV9	TRBJ1-2	NA	CASSDGVGYTF
TRBD2	TRBV10-3	TRBJ2-7	NA	CAISERGSGYEQYF
NA	TRBV6-2/TRBV6-3	TRBJ2-5	few	CASSYVVLGSGRKETQYF
NA	TRBV7-2	TRBJ2-5	few	CASSQNVGETQYF
NA	TRBV7-3	TRBJ1-6	many	CASSLGGNSPLHF
NA	TRBV6-5	TRBJ1-1	NA	CASSLQGVMNTEAFF
TRBD1	TRBV24-1	TRBJ1-2	NA	CATSDRGTVPNYGYTF
NA	TRBV5-1	TRBJ2-7	NA	CASSLEPSPAYEQYF
NA	TRBV11-2	TRBJ1-1	few	CASSAHRALKAEAFF
TRBD1	TRBV5-1	TRBJ1-2	NA	CASSASGTGGNYGYTF
NA	TRBV6-2/TRBV6-3	TRBJ2-5	NA	CASSTRGQLRQETQYF
NA	TRBV7-9	TRBJ2-3	few	CASSSRQDSTDTQYF